A single sample is the source of the 20 T cell receptor beta chains below, sequenced in a study of cytomegalovirus exposure and HLA in healthy donors. The study ran its PCR with 60 Vbeta and 13 Jbeta primers. This table comes from immunoSEQ multiplex PCR, and its TCRdb copy is limited to in-frame clones, with some not included. The data hold around 180,000 clones, with roughly 90% observed a single time. The sample comprised PBMCs. All receptors come from a girl younger than two in good health and CMV-seronegative.

V and J are TRBV9 and TRBJ2-2, with 12 nucleotides matching TRBD1. Per the germline V gene, CDR1 is SGDLS and CDR2 is YYNGEE. V dropped 4 bases and J dropped 2; count of bases not matched to a gene: 6. The CDR3 loop spans 17 amino acids. The CDR3 DNA reads TGTGCCAGCAGCTTAACCGGGACAGGGGGCAACACCGGGGAGCTGTTTTTT. It translates to CASSLTGTGGNTGELFF.

V usage is TRBV7-6 and J usage is TRBJ2-5, with 9 positions matching TRBD2. The CDR3 contains 15 residues. V was clipped by 5 bases and J by 3 bases; unmatched bases: 7. Germline values: CDR1 SGHVS, CDR2 FNYEAQ. CDR3 sequence reads: CASSLNSGREETQYF. The CDR3 nucleotides are TGTGCCAGCAGCCTGAATAGCGGGAGAGAAGAGACCCAGTACTTC.

The gene calls are TRBV28 and TRBJ1-1, with D possibly matching TRBD1 (6 bases). Trimming left V 6 bases short and J 1 base short, with 15 bases between. This CDR3 has 15 amino acids. The germline gives CDR1 MDHEN, CDR2 SYDVKM. CDR3 amino acids: CASSDPGVGNTEAFF. The CDR3, as DNA: TGTGCCAGCAGCGATCCAGGGGTGGGGAACACTGAAGCTTTCTTT.

The V and J genes are TRBV6-6 and TRBJ1-1; unclear D gene. CDR1 and CDR2 from the germline V gene are MNHNY and SVGAGI (reference sequence). The CDR3 covers 15 residues. Trimming shortened V by 5 bases and J by 4 bases, and 17 bases separated the two germline ends. CDR3 in amino acids: CASSAQLSFFTEAFF. For the CDR3, the DNA is TGTGCCAGCAGTGCTCAACTGTCATTTTTCACTGAAGCTTTCTTT.

The chain recombines TRBV19 with TRBJ1-6, with D perhaps TRBD1 (6 bases). Germline CDR1 is LNHDA and CDR2 is SQIVND (reference sequence). The CDR3 runs to 16 residues. V was shortened by 2 bases and J by 6 bases, with 14 bases between the two germline ends. DNA for the CDR3: TGTGCCAGTAGTATACCCCGGACAGACCTTAATTCACCCCTCCACTTT. This translates into CASSIPRTDLNSPLHF.

Only one count was recorded for this clone. The rearrangement joins TRBV4-1 to TRBJ1-4; 9 nucleotides line up with TRBD1. The V segment lost 3 bases and the J segment 8 bases; nucleotides outside the gene matches: 4. Germline V gene lookup returns CDR1 MGHRA and CDR2 YSYEKL. The CDR3 is 14 amino acids. CDR3 residues: CASSQGTGREKLFF. As DNA, the CDR3 is TGCGCCAGCAGCCAGGGGACAGGGCGGGAAAAACTGTTTTTT.

The V call is TRBV2, the J call TRBJ2-1; 9 nucleotides align to TRBD1. Germline lookup yields CDR1 SNHLY and CDR2 FYNNEI. V gave up 4 bases and J gave up 4 bases; unmatched junction bases: 2. The CDR3 is made up of 14 amino acids. The CDR3 here is CASSGDRAYNEQFF. As DNA, the CDR3 is TGTGCCAGCAGTGGGGACAGGGCTTACAATGAGCAGTTCTTC.

The chain joins TRBV19 to TRBJ2-1; 10 bases agree with TRBD2. V shed 4 bases and J 10 bases; nucleotides not matched to a gene: 10. There are 15 residues in the CDR3. Looked up from germline, CDR1 is LNHDA and CDR2 is SQIVND (reference sequence). CDR3 protein: CASSTWTSGKSEQFF. CDR3 DNA sequence: TGTGCCAGTAGTACCTGGACTAGCGGCAAGAGCGAGCAGTTCTTC.

V usage is TRBV30 and J usage is TRBJ2-7; tentatively, D is TRBD2 (5 bases). The CDR3 is 14 residues long. Trimming took 0 bases from V and 0 from J, leaving 9 bases between them. CDR1 and CDR2 (germline): GTSNPN, SVGIG (reference sequence). The CDR3 DNA sequence: TGTGCCTGGAGTGTCCGAGGGAGCTCCTACGAGCAGTACTTC. Residues: CAWSVRGSSYEQYF. Based on the CDR3 plus reference TRBV30 and TRBJ2-7, the full variable domain is SQTIHQWPATLVQPVGSPLSLECTVEGTSNPNLYWYRQAAGRGLQLLFYSVGIGQISSEVPQNLSASRPQDRQFILSSKKLLLSDSGFYLCAWSVRGSSYEQYFGPGTRLTVT.

CDR3 loop: CASRGGHSYEQYF. DNA of the CDR3: TGTGCCAGCAGGGGGGGTCATTCCTACGAGCAGTACTTC. The genes are TRBV7-8 and TRBJ2-7, with D tentatively TRBD2 (6 bases). Germline V gene sequence: CDR1 SGHVS, CDR2 FQNEAQ. V lost 6 bases and J lost 1, with 10 bases in between. CDR3 length: 13 amino acids. Drawing the rest from reference TRBV7-8 and TRBJ2-7, the complete variable domain is GAGVSQSPRYKVAKRGQDVALRCDPISGHVSLFWYQQALGQGPEFLTYFQNEAQLDKSGLPSDRFFAERPEGSVSTLKIQRTQQEDSAVYLCASRGGHSYEQYFGPGTRLTVT.

The genes are TRBV15 and TRBJ2-7, with 8 bases matching TRBD1. The CDR3 contains 15 residues. The germline V gene has CDR1 LNHNV and CDR2 YYDKDF (reference sequence). The ends lost 3 bases at V and 1 base at J; junction bases unmatched: 5. CDR3 sequence reads: CATSRRQGLSYEQYF. The CDR3 DNA is TGTGCCACCAGCAGGCGACAGGGGTTGTCCTACGAGCAGTACTTC.

V usage is TRBV25-1 and J usage is TRBJ1-2, with TRBD1 matching 7 bases. CDR1 is MGHDK and CDR2 is SYGVNS in the germline V gene. The J segment lost 4 bases and the V segment lost 1 base, leaving 3 bases of the junction unmatched. The CDR3 consists of 14 residues. CDR3 sequence reads: CASSELQGSYGYTF. The CDR3 DNA reads TGTGCCAGCAGTGAATTACAGGGGAGCTATGGCTACACCTTC.

The V call is TRBV4-2, the J call TRBJ2-3; D not certain. Germline CDR1 and CDR2: LGHNA and YNFKEQ. The length of the CDR3 is 16 residues. The V end lost 0 bases, the J end lost 2 bases, and 12 bases lay between the germline ends. The DNA for the CDR3 is TGTGCCAGCAGCCAAGAACTTCTGTGGGCCACAGATACGCAGTATTTT. Amino acid sequence: CASSQELLWATDTQYF.

The chain is built from TRBV10-3 and TRBJ2-1; TRBD2 matches 11 bases. With V trimmed by 7 bases and J by 7 bases, 6 bases remained unmatched. The CDR3 spans 14 residues. Germline loops: CDR1 ENHRY, CDR2 SYGVKD. DNA of the CDR3: TGTGCCATCAAGGGACTAGCGGAACCGAATGAGCAGTTCTTC. Translated, it gives CAIKGLAEPNEQFF.

The gene calls are TRBV4-1 and TRBJ2-3; a weak D match, TRBD1 (6 bases). Germline V CDR1 and CDR2: MGHRA, YSYEKL. V lost 0 bases and J 1 base, leaving 14 bases between the germline ends. CDR3 size: 17 residues. This CDR3 is CASSQDWGQKGTDTQYF. In nucleotides, the CDR3 is TGCGCCAGCAGCCAAGATTGGGGGCAGAAAGGCACAGATACGCAGTATTTT.

V and J are TRBV7-9 and TRBJ2-7, with D maybe TRBD1 (6 bases). In germline, CDR1 is SEHNR, CDR2 FQNEAQ (reference sequence). V lost 9 bases to trimming and J lost 4 bases, with 13 bases between them. The CDR3 covers 12 residues. The CDR3 region has the DNA TGTGCCAGTGGAGACAGGATATACGAGCAGTACTTC. This encodes CASGDRIYEQYF. Filled out from reference TRBV7-9 and TRBJ2-7, the complete variable domain reads DTGVSQNPRHKITKRGQNVTFRCDPISEHNRLYWYRQTLGQGPEFLTYFQNEAQLEKSRLLSDRFSAERPKGSFSTLEIQRTEQGDSAMYLCASGDRIYEQYFGPGTRLTVT.

The V gene is TRBV6-1, the J gene TRBJ1-5; 7 positions match TRBD1. The CDR3 sequence is 15 residues long. The V gene end was trimmed by 5 bases and the J gene end by 6 bases; junction bases not matched to a gene: 10. Per germline, CDR1 MNHNS and CDR2 SASEGT. CDR3 nucleotides: TGTGCCAGCAGTCAGATCAAGGGGGCCACTCAGCCCCAGCATTTT. This translates into CASSQIKGATQPQHF.

The chain has TRBV2 and TRBJ2-4; 9 bases line up with TRBD2. Germline values: CDR1 SNHLY, CDR2 FYNNEI. J was trimmed by 9 bases and V by 0 bases; bases with no gene match: 6. The CDR3 loop spans 15 amino acids. The CDR3 reads CASSEALAGDSIQYF. As DNA, the CDR3 is TGTGCCAGCAGTGAAGCGTTAGCGGGGGATAGCATTCAGTACTTC.

The V call is TRBV18, the J call TRBJ1-1; TRBD1 might be the D (6 bases). Germline loops: CDR1 KGHSH, CDR2 LQKENI. The CDR3 is 16 amino acids. The germline V and J ends were trimmed by 2 bases and 1 base, with 14 bases remaining between them. DNA of the CDR3: TGTGCCAGCTCACCATTTGCGACGACAGGGAACACTGAAGCTTTCTTT. This translates into CASSPFATTGNTEAFF.

CDR3 bases: TGTGCCTGGAGTGGACAACCGAACACTGAAGCTTTCTTT. Translation: CAWSGQPNTEAFF. The rearrangement joins TRBV30 to TRBJ1-1, with D hard to call. V gave up 1 base and J gave up 1 base, with 7 bases separating them. CDR1 GTSNPN and CDR2 SVGIG come from the germline V gene (reference sequence). The CDR3 is 13 residues long.